This TCR beta chain was recorded in a study of T-cell memory formation after mild COVID-19. In the study overall: Largely, TCR clusters stayed within a single donor.

Germline loops: CDR1 DFQATT, CDR2 SNEGSKA (reference sequence). V gave up 5 bases and J gave up 0 bases, with 17 bases separating them. This CDR3 is built from 17 residues. TCRdb re-analysed the 5' RACE reads in MiXCR, keeping a single row per CDR3 protein. The sample holds about 290,000 distinct CDR3 sequences; roughly 15% are singletons and the top ten take roughly 22%. The study, taken as a whole, reports: Prior to infection, memory already included some responding clones, suggesting cross-reactive memory joined. Clones that contracted clustered mainly in CM and EM if CD4+ and in EMRA if CD8+.

Points on this clonotype: Its target is unknown.

Input material: PBMCs or a T cell subset sorted from them (not recorded which). The chain joins TRBV20-1 to TRBJ1-6; a weak D match, TRBD1 (5 bases). This sequence originates from a man aged 18 to 29 who had mild COVID-19 (a few samples of this study predate the infection). Cell type and time point are not known. CDR3 amino acids: CSAGAAGGSSYNSPLHF. CDR3 coding DNA: TGCAGTGCTGGGGCGGCGGGCGGTAGCTCCTATAATTCACCCCTCCACTTT.